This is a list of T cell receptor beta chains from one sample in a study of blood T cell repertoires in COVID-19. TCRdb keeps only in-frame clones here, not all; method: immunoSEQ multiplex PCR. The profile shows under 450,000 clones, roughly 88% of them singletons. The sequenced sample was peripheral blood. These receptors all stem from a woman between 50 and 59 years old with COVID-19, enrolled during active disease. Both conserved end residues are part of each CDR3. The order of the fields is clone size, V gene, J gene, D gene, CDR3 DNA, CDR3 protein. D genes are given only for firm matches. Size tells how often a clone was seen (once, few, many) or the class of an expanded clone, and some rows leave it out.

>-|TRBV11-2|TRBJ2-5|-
TGTGCCAGCAGCTTCGATACAGGGATGGTCCAAGAGACCCAGTACTTC
CASSFDTGMVQETQYF
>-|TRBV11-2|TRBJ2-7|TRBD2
TGTGCCAGCAGCTTCTGGACTAGCGGGGGGGACGAGCAGTACTTC
CASSFWTSGGDEQYF
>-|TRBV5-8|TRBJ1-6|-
TGTGCCAGCAGCGCGAACCCAGGAGGGGATTCACCCCTCCACTTT
CASSANPGGDSPLHF
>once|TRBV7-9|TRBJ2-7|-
TGTGCCAGCAGCTTAGCGGGGGGCGAGCAGTACTTC
CASSLAGGEQYF
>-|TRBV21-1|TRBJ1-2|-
TGTGCCAGCAGCCAGTCTCCTGCTTCCTCGCATAACTATGGCTACACCTTC
CASSQSPASSHNYGYTF
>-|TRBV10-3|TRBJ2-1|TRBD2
TGTGCCATCAGTGAGTCAGGGACGGGGGGTGAGCAGTTCTTC
CAISESGTGGEQFF
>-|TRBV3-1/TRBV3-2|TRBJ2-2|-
TGTGCCAGCAGCCAAAGGCTATCAGGGTCCGGGGAGCTGTTTTTT
CASSQRLSGSGELFF
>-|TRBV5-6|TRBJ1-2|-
TGTGCCAGCAGCCGCGGCCTCGACAGCTATGGCTACACCTTC
CASSRGLDSYGYTF
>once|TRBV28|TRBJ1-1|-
TGTGCCAGCAGCCTCGACACGAACACTGAAGCTTTCTTT
CASSLDTNTEAFF
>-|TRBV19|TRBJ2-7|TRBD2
TGTGCCAGTAGTCCTCTGCCCCTTTCGGGGGGCGAGCAGTACTTC
CASSPLPLSGGEQYF
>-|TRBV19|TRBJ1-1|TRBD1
TGTGCCAGTAGGGGACAGGGAAGGAACACTGAAGCTTTCTTT
CASRGQGRNTEAFF
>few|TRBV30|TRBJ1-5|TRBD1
TGTGCCTGGAGAGGACAGGGTAAACAGCCCCAGCATTTT
CAWRGQGKQPQHF
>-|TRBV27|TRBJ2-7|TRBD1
TGTGCCAGCAGTACCGGGACAGGGGGCGAATCGTTC
CASSTGTGGESF
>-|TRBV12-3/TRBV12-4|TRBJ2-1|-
TGTGCCAGCCGCCGGGGGTCTTACAATGAGCAGTTCTTC
CASRRGSYNEQFF
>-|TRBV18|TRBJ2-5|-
TGTGCCAGCTCACCAGGGGCAGAGTACCAAGAGACCCAGTACTTC
CASSPGAEYQETQYF
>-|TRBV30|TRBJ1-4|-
TGTGCCTGGAGTGCCTTGCAGGGAGAAAAACTGTTTTTT
CAWSALQGEKLFF
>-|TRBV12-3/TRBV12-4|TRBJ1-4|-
TGTGCCAGCAGTTTGAATAGCAATGAAAAACTGTTTTTT
CASSLNSNEKLFF
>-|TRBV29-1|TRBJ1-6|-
TGCAGCGTTGGAGGGGACTCCCGCGGGTCACCCCTCCACTTT
CSVGGDSRGSPLHF
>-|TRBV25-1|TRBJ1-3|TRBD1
TGTGCCAGCAGTGTAACAGGGGGCCGGGGCACCATATATTTT
CASSVTGGRGTIYF
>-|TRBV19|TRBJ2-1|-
TGTGCCAGTAGTATTAATAAGGGGCCGACCTACAATGAGCAGTTCTTC
CASSINKGPTYNEQFF
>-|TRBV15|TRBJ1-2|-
TGTGCCACCAGCAGAGAGCAGGGAGGGTGGGGCGGCTACACCTTC
CATSREQGGWGGYTF
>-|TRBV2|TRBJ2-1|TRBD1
TGTGCCAGCAGGGACAGGGGCTACAATGAGCAGTTCTTC
CASRDRGYNEQFF
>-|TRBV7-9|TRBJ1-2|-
TGTGCCAGCAGCCTAGCTCGGGGTGGCTACACCTTC
CASSLARGGYTF
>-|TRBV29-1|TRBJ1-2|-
TGCAGCGTTGAAAGCAGGGATGGTGGCTACACCTTC
CSVESRDGGYTF
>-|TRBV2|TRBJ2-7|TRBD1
TGTGCCACCCAGGGGGCGATGGACAACTCCTACGAGCAGTACTTC
CATQGAMDNSYEQYF
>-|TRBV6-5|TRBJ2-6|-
TGTGCCAGCACCACACAGGCTGGGGCCAACGTCCTGACTTTC
CASTTQAGANVLTF
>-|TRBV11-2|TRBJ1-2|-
TGTGCCAGCAGCTTAGCCAGGGGCTCTTATGGCTACACCTTC
CASSLARGSYGYTF
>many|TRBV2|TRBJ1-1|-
TGTGCCAGCAATGGGCCGGCAGGGAATGTCGAGACTGAAGCTTTCTTT
CASNGPAGNVETEAFF
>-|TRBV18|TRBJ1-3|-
TGTGCCAGCTCACCAGGAGGTGGAGGTGGAAACACCATATATTTT
CASSPGGGGGNTIYF
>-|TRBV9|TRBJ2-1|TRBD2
TGTGCCAGCAGCGTAGCTCGGGGGGGCTCCTACAATGAGCAGTTCTTC
CASSVARGGSYNEQFF
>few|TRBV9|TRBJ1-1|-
TGTGCCAGCAGCGTAGGGGGAGGGAGGAACACTGAAGCTTTCTTT
CASSVGGGRNTEAFF
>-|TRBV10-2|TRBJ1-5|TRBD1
TGCGCCAGCAGACAGGGGGAGGAAGGGCCCCAGCATTTT
CASRQGEEGPQHF
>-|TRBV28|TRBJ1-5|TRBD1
TGTGCCAGCAGTCCACGGACCGGGACAGGAAGCAATCAGCCCCAGCATTTT
CASSPRTGTGSNQPQHF
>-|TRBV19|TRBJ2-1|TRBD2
TGTGCCAGTAGTAGAGGGGAGGGGAATGAGCAGTTCTTC
CASSRGEGNEQFF
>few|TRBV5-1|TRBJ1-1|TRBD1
TGCGCCAGCAGCTCCGGGACAGGGGGAATGAACACTGAAGCTTTCTTT
CASSSGTGGMNTEAFF
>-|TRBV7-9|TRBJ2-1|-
TGTGCCAGCAGCTTCCTGTCCTACAATGAGCAGTTCTTC
CASSFLSYNEQFF
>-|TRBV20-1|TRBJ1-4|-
TGCAGTGCTAGAGAGGGGGGAAAACTGTTTTTT
CSAREGGKLFF
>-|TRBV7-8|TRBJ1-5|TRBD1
TGTGCCAGCAGCGTAGCAAGAGACAGGGGCAATCAGCCCCAGCATTTT
CASSVARDRGNQPQHF
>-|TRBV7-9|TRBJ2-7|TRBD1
TGTGCCAGCAGCTTTATCTCCGGGACAGGGGAAACCTACGAGCAGTACTTC
CASSFISGTGETYEQYF
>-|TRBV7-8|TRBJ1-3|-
TGTGCCAGCAGCTTAGCGGGGAGCCACTCTGGAAACACCATATATTTT
CASSLAGSHSGNTIYF
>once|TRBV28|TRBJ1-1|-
TGTGCCAGCAGTAGCAACAGGGTGCCGAACACTGAAGCTTTCTTT
CASSSNRVPNTEAFF
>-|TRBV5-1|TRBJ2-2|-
TGCGCCAGCAGCTCGGGGGACCGACCGGGCGCCGGGGAGCTGTTTTTT
CASSSGDRPGAGELFF
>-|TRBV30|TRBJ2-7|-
TGTGCCTGGAGTCCCAGCTCCTACGAGCAGTACTTC
CAWSPSSYEQYF
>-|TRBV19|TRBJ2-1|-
TGTGCCAGTAGTAAGACTAGTCTACGGGAGCAGTTCTTC
CASSKTSLREQFF
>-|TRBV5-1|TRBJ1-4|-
TGCGCCAGCAGCTTGGAGCCAGGGACTGCAACTAATGAAAAACTGTTTTTT
CASSLEPGTATNEKLFF
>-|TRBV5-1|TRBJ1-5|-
TGCGCCAGCAGCTTAGGAGTTAGCAATCAGCCCCAGCATTTT
CASSLGVSNQPQHF
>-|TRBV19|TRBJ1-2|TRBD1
TGTGCCAGTAGTATAGACCCCAGGACAGGGAAGGATGGCTACACCTTC
CASSIDPRTGKDGYTF
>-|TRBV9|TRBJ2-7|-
TGTGCCAGCAGCGGAGGGTTTATTGGGGAGCAGTACTTC
CASSGGFIGEQYF
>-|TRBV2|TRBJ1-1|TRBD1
TGTGCCAGCAGTGAGACAGGGCTTAACACTGAAGCTTTCTTT
CASSETGLNTEAFF
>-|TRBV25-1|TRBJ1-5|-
TGTGCCAGCAGCGAGACCGGGACTTTTCCCCAGCATTTT
CASSETGTFPQHF
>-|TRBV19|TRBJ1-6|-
TGTGCCAGTAGTACGGTTGGGCAGGTAGATTCACCCCTCCACTTT
CASSTVGQVDSPLHF
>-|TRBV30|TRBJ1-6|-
TGTGCCTGGAGTCCCGGGGGGTTCAATTCACCCCTCCACTTT
CAWSPGGFNSPLHF
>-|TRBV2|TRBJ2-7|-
TGTGCCAGCATGGAGCAGGGGCTGGAGCAGTACTTC
CASMEQGLEQYF
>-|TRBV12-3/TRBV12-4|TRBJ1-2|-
TGTGCCAGCAGCCGGCAACAGGGAGATGGCTACACCTTC
CASSRQQGDGYTF
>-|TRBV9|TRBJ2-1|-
TGTGCCAGCAGCCCCGGAGGGGGGGCCTCGTACAATGAGCAGTTCTTC
CASSPGGGASYNEQFF
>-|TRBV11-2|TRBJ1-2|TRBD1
TGTGCCAGCAGCCCCCGGACAGGCGGTACCTCTAACTATGGCTACACCTTC
CASSPRTGGTSNYGYTF
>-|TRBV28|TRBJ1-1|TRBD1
TGTGCCAGCAGTCCCCACCAGACAGGGGGGAAAGCTTTCTTT
CASSPHQTGGKAFF
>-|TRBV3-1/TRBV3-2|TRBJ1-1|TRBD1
TGTGCCAGCAGCCAAGATCGAATTGGGACAGGGTGGGGCACTGAAGCTTTCTTT
CASSQDRIGTGWGTEAFF